The 19 T cell receptor beta chains in this list originate from one sample, sequenced in a study of blood T cell repertoires in COVID-19. Clones were read by immunoSEQ multiplex PCR, and TCRdb kept only the in-frame ones, dropping some. Found here are about 440,000 clones, approximately 90% of them singletons; the top ten hold 4.3%. The sequencing sample was made of peripheral blood. These TCRs come from a woman aged 30 to 39 with acute or convalescent COVID-19.

The rearrangement uses TRBV28 and TRBJ2-3; D may be TRBD1 (8 bases). The CDR3 is 15 amino acids. Trimming left V 8 bases short and J 9 bases short, with 24 bases between. The V gene's germline CDR1 is MDHEN and CDR2 SYDVKM. The CDR3 is CASVTGGVPYGTQYF. CDR3 DNA: TGTGCCAGCGTAACAGGGGGGGTTCCCTATGGGACGCAGTATTTT. The entire variable domain, with the rest obtained from reference TRBV28 and TRBJ2-3, is as follows: DVKVTQSSRYLVKRTGEKVFLECVQDMDHENMFWYRQDPGLGLRLIYFSYDVKMKEKGDIPEGYSVSREKKERFSLILESASTNQTSMYLCASVTGGVPYGTQYFGPGTRLTVL.

This clone was seen just once. The genes are TRBV21-1 and TRBJ1-6; the listed D gene, TRBD1, was not tested against the DNA. TRBV21-1 is listed as a pseudogene. CDR3 length equals 19 residues. The CDR3 spells CARTVSGQGAQSVNSPLHF. In nucleotides, the CDR3 is TGTGCCAGGACCGTCTCGGGACAGGGGGCGCAATCCGTTAATTCACCCCTCCACTTT.

V usage is TRBV18 and J usage is TRBJ2-1, with D maybe TRBD2 (5 bases). V was pared by 3 bases and J by 6 bases, with 15 bases between. Germline V gene data show CDR1 as KGHSH and CDR2 as LQKENI. CDR3 size: 15 residues. The CDR3 loop is CASSPLGVAGNEQFF. The CDR3 DNA sequence: TGTGCCAGCTCACCTCTCGGGGTAGCCGGCAATGAGCAGTTCTTC.

This rearrangement joins TRBV19 to TRBJ1-4; TRBD1 might be the D (6 bases). Germline lookup yields CDR1 LNHDA and CDR2 SQIVND (reference sequence). The CDR3 runs 15 residues. V lost 6 bases and J lost 0, with 11 bases in between. As DNA, the CDR3 is TGTGCCAGTAGATTGACAGGTGCAACTAATGAAAAACTGTTTTTT. Translated, it gives CASRLTGATNEKLFF.

The chain is built from TRBV30 and TRBJ2-5, with D perhaps TRBD2 (6 bases). Germline values: CDR1 GTSNPN, CDR2 SVGIG (reference sequence). This CDR3 region has 15 residues. V gave up 0 bases and J gave up 9 bases, with 20 bases separating them. The CDR3 nucleotides are TGTGCCTGGAGTGTACCGGGACTGATTTCGGGGGCCCAGTACTTC. Amino acid sequence: CAWSVPGLISGAQYF. Together with reference TRBV30 and TRBJ2-5, the CDR3 gives the full variable domain: SQTIHQWPATLVQPVGSPLSLECTVEGTSNPNLYWYRQAAGRGLQLLFYSVGIGQISSEVPQNLSASRPQDRQFILSSKKLLLSDSGFYLCAWSVPGLISGAQYFGPGTRLLVL.

V and J are TRBV11-1 and TRBJ2-3, with TRBD2 identical over 7 bases. The CDR3 extends over 16 amino acids. CDR1 is SGHAT, CDR2 FQDESV, per germline (reference sequence). J gave up 2 bases and V 5 bases, and 10 bases lay outside the gene matches. The CDR3 bases are TGTGCCAGCAGCCCGGGGGGTCGGCGGACCACAGATACGCAGTATTTT. Protein sequence: CASSPGGRRTTDTQYF.

The chain has TRBV5-1 and TRBJ2-5, with D possibly matching TRBD1 (5 bases). The V end was cut by 1 base, the J end by 7 bases, with 14 bases between. Per the germline V gene, CDR1 is SGHRS and CDR2 is YFSETQ. The CDR3 has 14 residues. CDR3 bases: TGCGCCAGCAGCTTGTCCCGACAGCCGCGGACCCAGTACTTC. This gives the protein CASSLSRQPRTQYF.

V gene TRBV6-1 combines with J gene TRBJ2-7; D unclear. The V gene lost 1 base and the J gene lost 6 bases, with 13 bases spanning the gap. CDR3 length equals 14 residues. Germline V lookup: CDR1 MNHNS, CDR2 SASEGT. The CDR3 nucleotides are TGTGCCAGCAGTGAAGGCGGTCCAATCGCCGAGCAGTACTTC. It encodes CASSEGGPIAEQYF.

The genes are TRBV7-3 and TRBJ2-1, with D unclear. Trimming took 0 bases from V and 5 from J, leaving 5 bases between them. CDR1 is SGHTA, CDR2 FQGTGA, per germline. There are 13 residues in the CDR3. CDR3 DNA: TGTGCCAGCAGCTTAACCACAGACAATGAGCAGTTCTTC. It translates to CASSLTTDNEQFF.

This chain joins TRBV5-1 and TRBJ2-5, with TRBD2 as a possible D gene (6 bases). This CDR3 spans 14 amino acids. Germline-derived CDR1 and CDR2 are SGHRS and YFSETQ. V was shortened by 6 bases and J by 1 base, with 13 bases between the two germline ends. The CDR3 protein is CASNKEGGQETQYF. The CDR3 DNA follows: TGCGCCAGCAACAAAGAGGGAGGCCAAGAGACCCAGTACTTC.

The genes are TRBV4-1 and TRBJ2-3, with a possible D match to TRBD1 (7 bases). Germline loops: CDR1 MGHRA, CDR2 YSYEKL. Trimming took off 1 base at V and 1 base at J, with 15 bases between the two ends. The CDR3 extends over 17 amino acids. The chain's CDR3 is CASSQAQGGGGTDTQYF. The DNA for the CDR3 is TGCGCCAGCAGCCAAGCTCAGGGGGGCGGTGGCACAGATACGCAGTATTTT.

The rearrangement joins TRBV6-6 to TRBJ1-1, with a weak D call TRBD1 (6 bases). In germline, CDR1 is MNHNY, CDR2 SVGAGI (reference sequence). CDR3 length: 15 residues. V was trimmed by 7 bases and J by 4 bases, leaving 19 bases between them. In DNA form, the CDR3 reads TGTGCCAGCATCTTATCCGCAGGGGCGATCACTGAAGCTTTCTTT. Translated, it gives CASILSAGAITEAFF.

The CDR3 nucleotides read TGTGCCACCAGCACCAGACTAGCGGGGACCACAGATACGCAGTATTTT. Amino acid sequence: CATSTRLAGTTDTQYF. The V and J genes are TRBV15 and TRBJ2-3, with 11 bases lining up with TRBD2. V gave up 4 bases and J gave up 2 bases; unmatched junction bases: 5. Germline V gives CDR1 LNHNV, CDR2 YYDKDF (reference sequence). The CDR3 consists of 16 residues.

The chain combines TRBV6-1 with TRBJ2-7; D is uncertain. This CDR3 contains 18 residues. Trimming removed 0 bases from V and 5 bases from J, with 23 bases in between. The germline V gene has CDR1 MNHNS and CDR2 SASEGT. The CDR3: CASSEANLQATWANEQYF. CDR3 coding DNA: TGTGCCAGCAGTGAAGCTAACCTCCAGGCAACCTGGGCAAACGAGCAGTACTTC.

This chain joins TRBV5-6 and TRBJ1-6, with TRBD1 as a possible D gene (5 bases). The V gene's germline CDR1 is SGHDT and CDR2 YYEEEE. The CDR3 totals 15 residues. V gave up 3 bases and J gave up 14 bases, with 21 bases separating them. CDR3 residues: CASSSDWGEGPTLHF. In DNA, the CDR3 is TGTGCCAGCAGCTCCGATTGGGGGGAAGGCCCCACCCTCCACTTT.

This chain's CDR3 is CASEGGGNTIYF. The CDR3 coding sequence is TGTGCCTCCGAAGGGGGTGGAAACACCATATATTTT. V gene TRBV19 combines with J gene TRBJ1-3, with a weak D call TRBD1 (6 bases). V was cut by 11 bases and J by 3 bases, with 11 bases left in between. This CDR3 contains 12 residues. Germline V gene sequence: CDR1 LNHDA, CDR2 SQIVND (reference sequence).

The table lists this clone with a count of one. The chain recombines TRBV30 with TRBJ2-1; a possible D gene is TRBD2 (7 bases). Germline V lookup: CDR1 GTSNPN, CDR2 SVGIG (reference sequence). Trimming took 7 bases from V and 14 from J, leaving 18 bases between them. This CDR3 is built from 11 residues. The CDR3 DNA sequence: TGTGCCTCCGAAGGGGGGGGTAGGAAGTTCTTC. This translates into CASEGGGRKFF.

This rearrangement joins TRBV18 to TRBJ2-3, with 10 bases matching TRBD1. The CDR3 totals 15 residues. Germline V CDR1 and CDR2: KGHSH, LQKENI. The ends lost 3 bases at V and 2 bases at J; junction bases unmatched: 2. The CDR3 DNA follows: TGTGCCAGCTCACCGGGACAGGGGAACACAGATACGCAGTATTTT. Its translation is CASSPGQGNTDTQYF.

V usage is TRBV10-3 and J usage is TRBJ2-1, with D possibly matching TRBD2 (6 bases). V gave up 7 bases and J gave up 5 bases, with 21 bases separating them. Looked up from germline, CDR1 is ENHRY and CDR2 is SYGVKD. The CDR3 length is 16 residues. CDR3 amino acids: CAITDPGAQINNEQFF. The CDR3 bases are TGTGCCATCACCGACCCGGGAGCCCAGATAAACAATGAGCAGTTCTTC.